Presented here are 11 T cell receptor beta chains from one specimen sequenced in a study of T cell changes during pregnancy in multiple sclerosis. Using immunoSEQ multiplex PCR, the repertoire was profiled, and TCRdb retains in-frame clones only, with some absent. The data contain roughly 100,000 clones, about nine tenths of them seen just once; the ten biggest clones take up around 1.8%. The specimen was peripheral blood, collected after pregnancy. The receptor source for this set is a female donor in good health, enrolled as a control in a pregnancy study.

V is TRBV5-6 and J is TRBJ2-1; D is undetermined. The V gene's germline CDR1 is SGHDT and CDR2 YYEEEE. Trimming pared 4 bases from V and 0 bases from J, leaving 5 bases between. This CDR3 has 13 amino acids. DNA for the CDR3: TGTGCCAGCAGCCGCAGCTCCTACAATGAGCAGTTCTTC. Translation gives CASSRSSYNEQFF.

In its sample, this clone was seen once. The rearrangement uses TRBV7-9 and TRBJ2-2; maybe TRBD1 (6 bases). Trimming pared 4 bases from V and 3 bases from J, leaving 12 bases between. The V gene's germline CDR1 is SEHNR and CDR2 FQNEAQ (reference sequence). CDR3 size: 15 residues. CDR3 loop: CASSSQDRYTGELFF. CDR3 sequence (DNA): TGTGCCAGCAGCTCCCAGGACAGATACACCGGGGAGCTGTTTTTT.

The V gene is TRBV30, the J gene TRBJ1-2, with unresolved D. Looked up from germline, CDR1 is GTSNPN and CDR2 is SVGIG (reference sequence). The V gene lost 0 bases and the J gene lost 4 bases, with 6 bases spanning the gap. The CDR3 extends over 12 amino acids. The CDR3 reads CAWSVGVYGYTF. The CDR3 region has the DNA TGTGCCTGGAGTGTAGGAGTCTATGGCTACACCTTC.

The chain recombines TRBV7-2 with TRBJ1-2; possible D gene TRBD1, 6 bases. Germline V gene data show CDR1 as SGHTA and CDR2 as FQGNSA. This CDR3 is 14 amino acids long. Trimming shortened V by 5 bases and J by 7 bases, and 17 bases separated the two germline ends. DNA of the CDR3: TGTGCCAGCAGCCCCAGGGTCCGGGACATTGGCTACACCTTC. This sequence encodes CASSPRVRDIGYTF.

This clone came up once. The genes are TRBV4-1 and TRBJ2-3, with 11 bases fitting TRBD2. Germline assignment: CDR1 MGHRA and CDR2 YSYEKL. V trimming: 1 base; J trimming: 5 bases; junction bases outside the gene matches: 8. This CDR3 has 17 residues. The CDR3: CASSQVYSGGALDTQYF. In nucleotides, the CDR3 is TGCGCCAGCAGCCAAGTCTATAGCGGGGGGGCCTTAGATACGCAGTATTTT.

The chain employs TRBV11-3 and TRBJ2-7; 10 nucleotides align to TRBD1. V was clipped by 1 base and J by 6 bases; unmatched bases: 3. The CDR3 extends over 14 amino acids. CDR1 SGHNT and CDR2 YENEEA come from the germline V gene. The CDR3 loop reads CASSLGGTGAEQYF. CDR3 sequence (DNA): TGTGCCAGCAGCTTAGGTGGGACAGGGGCCGAGCAGTACTTC.

The chain couples TRBV6-1 to TRBJ2-2, with 8 bases fitting TRBD1. Germline V gene data show CDR1 as MNHNS and CDR2 as SASEGT. The junction had 6 bases not matched to a gene; V was cut back by 10 bases and J by 2 bases. This CDR3 has 14 amino acids. The CDR3 DNA sequence: TGTGCCATCGGGGGACAGGTCAACACCGGGGAGCTGTTTTTT. Translated: CAIGGQVNTGELFF.

The V gene is TRBV16, the J gene TRBJ1-1; TRBD1 might be the D (6 bases). The germline V gene encodes CDR1 KGHSY and CDR2 FQNENV. The CDR3 has 14 residues. V lost 3 bases to trimming and J lost 5 bases, with 13 bases between them. CDR3 sequence reads: CASSHSSQGTEAFF. For the CDR3, the DNA is TGTGCCAGCAGCCACTCATCTCAGGGGACTGAAGCTTTCTTT.

The gene calls are TRBV5-1 and TRBJ2-7; 11 bases match TRBD2. CDR1 is SGHRS and CDR2 is YFSETQ in the germline V gene. Trimming at V came to 5 bases and at J to 3 bases, leaving 7 bases not matched to a gene. There are 15 residues in the CDR3. CDR3 region: CASRRIGTSGYEQYF. CDR3 in DNA: TGCGCCAGCAGGCGGATCGGGACTAGCGGCTACGAGCAGTACTTC.

The chain combines TRBV6-1 with TRBJ2-2, with 8 positions matching TRBD1. Germline V CDR1 and CDR2: MNHNS, SASEGT. V trimming: 7 bases; J trimming: 3 bases; junction bases outside the gene matches: 4. The CDR3 totals 14 residues. Here the CDR3 reads CASTGQVYTGELFF. CDR3 DNA: TGTGCCAGCACGGGACAGGTTTACACCGGGGAGCTGTTTTTT.

This clone was found once. The V gene is TRBV5-4, the J gene TRBJ2-7; no clear D. This CDR3 comprises 14 residues. CDR1 is SGHNT and CDR2 is YYREEE in the germline V gene (reference sequence). Trimming took off 4 bases at V and 0 bases at J, with 11 bases between the two ends. The CDR3 DNA sequence: TGTGCCAGCAGCCTGGAGTACAACTCCTACGAGCAGTACTTC. This codes for CASSLEYNSYEQYF.